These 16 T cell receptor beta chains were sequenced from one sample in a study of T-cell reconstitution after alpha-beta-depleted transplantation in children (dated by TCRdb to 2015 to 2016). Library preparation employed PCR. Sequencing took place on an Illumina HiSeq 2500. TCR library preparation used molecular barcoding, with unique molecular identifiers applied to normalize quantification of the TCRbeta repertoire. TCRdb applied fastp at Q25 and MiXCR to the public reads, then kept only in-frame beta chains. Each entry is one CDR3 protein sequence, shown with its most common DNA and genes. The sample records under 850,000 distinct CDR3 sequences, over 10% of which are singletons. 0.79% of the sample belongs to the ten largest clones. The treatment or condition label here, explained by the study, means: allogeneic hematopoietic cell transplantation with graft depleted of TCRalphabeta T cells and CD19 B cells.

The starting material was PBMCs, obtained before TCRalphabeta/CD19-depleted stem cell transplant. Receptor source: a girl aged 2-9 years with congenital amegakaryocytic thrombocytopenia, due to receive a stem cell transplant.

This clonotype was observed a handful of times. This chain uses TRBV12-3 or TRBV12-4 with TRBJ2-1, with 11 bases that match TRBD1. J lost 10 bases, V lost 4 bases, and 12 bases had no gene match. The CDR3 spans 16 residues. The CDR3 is CASSSGTGGALPEQFF. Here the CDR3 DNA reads TGTGCCAGCAGTTCGGGGACAGGGGGTGCCCTACCGGAGCAGTTCTTC.

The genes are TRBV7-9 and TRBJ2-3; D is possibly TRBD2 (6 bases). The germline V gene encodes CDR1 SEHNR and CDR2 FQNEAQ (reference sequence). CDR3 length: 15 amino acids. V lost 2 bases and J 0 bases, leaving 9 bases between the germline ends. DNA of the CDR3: TGTGCCAGCAGCTTATGGCGGGGAAGCACAGATACGCAGTATTTT. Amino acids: CASSLWRGSTDTQYF.

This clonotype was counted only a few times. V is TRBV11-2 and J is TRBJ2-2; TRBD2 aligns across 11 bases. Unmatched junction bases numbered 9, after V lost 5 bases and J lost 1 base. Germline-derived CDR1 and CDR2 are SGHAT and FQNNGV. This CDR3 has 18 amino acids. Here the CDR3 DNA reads TGTGCCAGCAGCGCTCCGGGACTAGCGGTCTTGAACACCGGGGAGCTGTTTTTT. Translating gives CASSAPGLAVLNTGELFF.

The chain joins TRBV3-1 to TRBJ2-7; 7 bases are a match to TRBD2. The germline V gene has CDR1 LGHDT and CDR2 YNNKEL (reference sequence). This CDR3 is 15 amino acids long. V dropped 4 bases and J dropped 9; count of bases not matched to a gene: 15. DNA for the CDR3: TGTGCCAGCAGCCCTGCGGGGGAGAGTCGCATTGGGCAGTACTTC. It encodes CASSPAGESRIGQYF.

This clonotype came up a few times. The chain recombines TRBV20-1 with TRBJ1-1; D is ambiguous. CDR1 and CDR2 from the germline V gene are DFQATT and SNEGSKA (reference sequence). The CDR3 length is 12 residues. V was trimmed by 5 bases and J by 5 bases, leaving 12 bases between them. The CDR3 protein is CSAAFTETEAFF. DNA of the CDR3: TGCAGTGCTGCCTTTACCGAAACTGAAGCTTTCTTT.

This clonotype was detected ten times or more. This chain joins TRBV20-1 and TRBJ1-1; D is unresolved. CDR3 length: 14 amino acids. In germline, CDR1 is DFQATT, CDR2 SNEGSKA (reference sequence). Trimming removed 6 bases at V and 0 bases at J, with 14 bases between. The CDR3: CSARRGYMNTEAFF. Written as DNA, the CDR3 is TGCAGTGCCCGCCGCGGTTACATGAACACTGAAGCTTTCTTT.

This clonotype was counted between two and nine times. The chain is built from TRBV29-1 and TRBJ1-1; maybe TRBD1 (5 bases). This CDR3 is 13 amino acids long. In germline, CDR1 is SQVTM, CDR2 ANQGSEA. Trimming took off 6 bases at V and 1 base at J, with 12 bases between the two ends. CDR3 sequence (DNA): TGCAGCGTACAGGAGACTTCGAACACTGAAGCTTTCTTT. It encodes CSVQETSNTEAFF.

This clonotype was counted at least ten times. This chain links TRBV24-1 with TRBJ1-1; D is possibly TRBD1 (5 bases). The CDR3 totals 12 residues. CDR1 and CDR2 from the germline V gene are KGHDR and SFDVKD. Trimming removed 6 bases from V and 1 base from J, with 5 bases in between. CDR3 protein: CATSQGNTEAFF. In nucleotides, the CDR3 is TGTGCCACCAGTCAGGGGAACACTGAAGCTTTCTTT.

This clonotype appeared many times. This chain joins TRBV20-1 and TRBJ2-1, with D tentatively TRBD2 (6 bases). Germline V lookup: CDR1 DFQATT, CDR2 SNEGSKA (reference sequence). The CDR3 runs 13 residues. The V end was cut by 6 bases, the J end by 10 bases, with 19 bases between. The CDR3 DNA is TGCAGTGCCCTCGGGACGGCGGGATACGAGCAGTTCTTC. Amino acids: CSALGTAGYEQFF.

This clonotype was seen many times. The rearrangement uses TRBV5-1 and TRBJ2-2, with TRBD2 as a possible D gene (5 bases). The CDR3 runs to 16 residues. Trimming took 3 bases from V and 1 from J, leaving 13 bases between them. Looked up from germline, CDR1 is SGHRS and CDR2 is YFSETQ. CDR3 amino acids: CASSYHEGLNTGELFF. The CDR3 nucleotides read TGCGCCAGCAGCTACCATGAAGGACTGAACACCGGGGAGCTGTTTTTT.

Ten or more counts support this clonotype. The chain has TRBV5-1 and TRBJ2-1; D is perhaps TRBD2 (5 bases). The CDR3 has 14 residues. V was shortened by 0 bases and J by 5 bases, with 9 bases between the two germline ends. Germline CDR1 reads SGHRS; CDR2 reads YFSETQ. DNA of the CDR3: TGCGCCAGCAGCTTGGGAAGCGGACACAATGAGCAGTTCTTC. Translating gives CASSLGSGHNEQFF.

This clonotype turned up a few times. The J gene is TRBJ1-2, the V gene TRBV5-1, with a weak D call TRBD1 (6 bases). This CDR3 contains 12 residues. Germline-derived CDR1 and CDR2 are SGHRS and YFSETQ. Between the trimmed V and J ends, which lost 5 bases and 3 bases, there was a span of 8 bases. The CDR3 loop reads CASRQGHYGYTF. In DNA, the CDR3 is TGCGCCAGCAGACAGGGCCACTATGGCTACACCTTC.

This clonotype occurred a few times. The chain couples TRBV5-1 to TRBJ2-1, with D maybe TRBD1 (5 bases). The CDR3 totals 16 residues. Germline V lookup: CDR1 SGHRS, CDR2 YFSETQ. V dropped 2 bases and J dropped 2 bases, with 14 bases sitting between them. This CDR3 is CASSFIRQTTYNEQFF. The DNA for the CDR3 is TGCGCCAGCAGCTTCATACGACAGACCACCTACAATGAGCAGTTCTTC.

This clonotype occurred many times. In nucleotides, the CDR3 is TGTGCCAGCAGCTTAGCTTCAAGGTGGGGCACAGATACGCAGTATTTT. This codes for CASSLASRWGTDTQYF. V gene TRBV7-8 combines with J gene TRBJ2-3, with no clear D. V was pared by 0 bases and J by 1 base, with 11 bases between. In germline, CDR1 is SGHVS, CDR2 FQNEAQ. CDR3 length: 16 residues.

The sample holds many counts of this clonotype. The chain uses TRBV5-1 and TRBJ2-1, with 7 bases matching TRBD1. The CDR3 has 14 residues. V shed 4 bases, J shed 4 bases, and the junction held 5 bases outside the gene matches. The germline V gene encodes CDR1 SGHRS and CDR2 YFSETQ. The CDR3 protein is CASSPVGQYNEQFF. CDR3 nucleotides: TGCGCCAGCAGCCCCGTGGGACAGTACAATGAGCAGTTCTTC.

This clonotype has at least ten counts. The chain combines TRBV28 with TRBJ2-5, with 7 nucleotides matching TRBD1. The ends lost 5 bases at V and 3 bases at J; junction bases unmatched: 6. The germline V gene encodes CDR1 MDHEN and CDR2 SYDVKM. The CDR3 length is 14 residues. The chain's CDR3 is CASSVGGLKETQYF. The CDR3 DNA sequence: TGTGCCAGCAGTGTAGGGGGCCTAAAAGAGACCCAGTACTTC. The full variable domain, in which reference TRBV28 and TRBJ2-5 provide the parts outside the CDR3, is DVKVTQSSRYLVKRTGEKVFLECVQDMDHENMFWYRQDPGLGLRLIYFSYDVKMKEKGDIPEGYSVSREKKERFSLILESASTNQTSMYLCASSVGGLKETQYFGPGTRLLVL.